The rows below give T cell receptor beta chains drawn from one sample of a study of blood T cell repertoires in COVID-19. TCRdb's table, derived via immunoSEQ multiplex PCR, lists solely in-frame clones and lacks some. The table lists about 260,000 clones, around 89% of them singletons. The sequencing sample was made of PBMCs or T cells enriched from blood (not recorded which). The receptors come from a woman aged 25 to 39 with acute COVID-19. Each CDR3 is given with its conserved first and last residue. Each record gives: clone size, V gene, J gene, D gene, CDR3 DNA, CDR3 protein. A D gene is named only where the DNA matches it firmly. Size values are once, few and many counts, or a class for expanded clones, and some rows have none.

clone size: NA; V gene: TRBV7-2; J gene: TRBJ2-3; D gene: TRBD2; CDR3 DNA: TGTGCCAGCAGCCCGCGGGGGACCACAGATACGCAGTATTTT; CDR3 protein: CASSPRGTTDTQYF
clone size: NA; V gene: TRBV10-3; J gene: TRBJ2-1; D gene: TRBD2; CDR3 DNA: TGTGCCATCAGTGAGTCGAAGGGACTAGCGGGACCCTTCGCCTACAATGAGCAGTTCTTC; CDR3 protein: CAISESKGLAGPFAYNEQFF
clone size: NA; V gene: TRBV25-1; J gene: TRBJ1-5; D gene: TRBD1; CDR3 DNA: TGTGCCAGCAGTGCGACAGGGGTAAGCAGCAATCAGCCCCAGCATTTT; CDR3 protein: CASSATGVSSNQPQHF
clone size: NA; V gene: TRBV29-1; J gene: TRBJ1-2; D gene: NA; CDR3 DNA: TGCAGCGACAACAGAAGCGGCTACACCTTC; CDR3 protein: CSDNRSGYTF
clone size: once; V gene: TRBV7-2; J gene: TRBJ2-3; D gene: TRBD2; CDR3 DNA: TGTGCCAGCAGCTTAGAACTAGCGGGAGTTGGCACAGATACGCAGTATTTT; CDR3 protein: CASSLELAGVGTDTQYF
clone size: NA; V gene: TRBV19; J gene: TRBJ2-3; D gene: TRBD2; CDR3 DNA: TGTGCCAGTAGTATTAGCGGGAGTCCAGATACGCAGTATTTT; CDR3 protein: CASSISGSPDTQYF
clone size: NA; V gene: TRBV11-2; J gene: TRBJ2-3; D gene: NA; CDR3 DNA: TGTGCCAGCAGCTTAAGGCTACTAGCTCCGGATACGCAGTATTTT; CDR3 protein: CASSLRLLAPDTQYF
clone size: NA; V gene: TRBV10-1; J gene: TRBJ2-1; D gene: TRBD1; CDR3 DNA: TGCGCCAGCCGGACAGGACCGAATGAGCAGTTCTTC; CDR3 protein: CASRTGPNEQFF
clone size: NA; V gene: TRBV19; J gene: TRBJ1-5; D gene: NA; CDR3 DNA: TGTGCCAGTAGTATCCTACAGCAGCCCCAGCATTTT; CDR3 protein: CASSILQQPQHF
clone size: NA; V gene: TRBV4-1; J gene: TRBJ2-2; D gene: TRBD2; CDR3 DNA: TGCGCCAGCAGCCGACCGGGACTAGCGGGATTCGCGAACACCGGGGAGCTGTTTTTT; CDR3 protein: CASSRPGLAGFANTGELFF
clone size: NA; V gene: TRBV5-1; J gene: TRBJ2-2; D gene: TRBD2; CDR3 DNA: TGCGCCAGCAGCCTACTAGCGGACCCGAACACCGGGGAGCTGTTTTTT; CDR3 protein: CASSLLADPNTGELFF
clone size: once; V gene: TRBV29-1; J gene: TRBJ2-1; D gene: NA; CDR3 DNA: TGCAGCGTTCAGGGAATGGACGGACCAAGTGAGCAGTTCTTC; CDR3 protein: CSVQGMDGPSEQFF
clone size: NA; V gene: TRBV30; J gene: TRBJ2-7; D gene: TRBD2; CDR3 DNA: TGTGCCTGGTGGGGGGGAACCTACGAGCAGTACTTC; CDR3 protein: CAWWGGTYEQYF
clone size: NA; V gene: TRBV9; J gene: TRBJ2-2; D gene: NA; CDR3 DNA: TGTGCCAGCAGCCGGGACTTGCCCCGGGAGCTGTTTTTT; CDR3 protein: CASSRDLPRELFF
clone size: NA; V gene: TRBV10-2; J gene: TRBJ1-4; D gene: NA; CDR3 DNA: TGCGCCAGCAGTGTACAGTTTAATGAAAAACTGTTTTTT; CDR3 protein: CASSVQFNEKLFF
clone size: NA; V gene: TRBV12-3/TRBV12-4; J gene: TRBJ1-2; D gene: NA; CDR3 DNA: TGTGCCAGCAGTCCCGGACAATTCGGTGGCTACACCTTC; CDR3 protein: CASSPGQFGGYTF
clone size: NA; V gene: TRBV28; J gene: TRBJ2-1; D gene: NA; CDR3 DNA: TGTGCCAGCAGTTTGCGGGGATCCCACAATGAGCAGTTCTTC; CDR3 protein: CASSLRGSHNEQFF
clone size: NA; V gene: TRBV28; J gene: TRBJ2-7; D gene: TRBD2; CDR3 DNA: TGTGCCAGCAGCGTCCGGGGGGTAGCGGGAACCTACGAGCAGTACTTC; CDR3 protein: CASSVRGVAGTYEQYF
clone size: NA; V gene: TRBV28; J gene: TRBJ2-7; D gene: NA; CDR3 DNA: TGTGCCAGCAGTTTTGGGCAGCACTACGAGCAGTACTTC; CDR3 protein: CASSFGQHYEQYF
clone size: once; V gene: TRBV18; J gene: TRBJ2-7; D gene: TRBD2; CDR3 DNA: TGTGCCAGCTCAACGGGACTAGGTTTCTACGAGCAGTACTTC; CDR3 protein: CASSTGLGFYEQYF
clone size: NA; V gene: TRBV27; J gene: TRBJ1-4; D gene: TRBD1; CDR3 DNA: TGTGCCAGCAGCCTTACCTACTTAAAACAGGGGACTAATGAAAAACTGTTTTTT; CDR3 protein: CASSLTYLKQGTNEKLFF
clone size: NA; V gene: TRBV11-2; J gene: TRBJ1-3; D gene: TRBD1; CDR3 DNA: TGTGCCAGCAGCTCGGGACAGCCGGGAAACACCATATATTTT; CDR3 protein: CASSSGQPGNTIYF
clone size: NA; V gene: TRBV19; J gene: TRBJ2-7; D gene: TRBD2; CDR3 DNA: TGTGCCAGTAGTAACCCCAGCGGGAGTTACGAGCAGTACTTC; CDR3 protein: CASSNPSGSYEQYF
clone size: NA; V gene: TRBV11-2; J gene: TRBJ2-7; D gene: NA; CDR3 DNA: TGTGCCAGCAGCTTCGGGTCGTCCGCTATGGTGGGCTACGAGCAGTACTTC; CDR3 protein: CASSFGSSAMVGYEQYF
clone size: NA; V gene: TRBV28; J gene: TRBJ1-6; D gene: NA; CDR3 DNA: TGTGCCAGCACGACTGGGCAGGGTTTTTCACCCCTCCACTTT; CDR3 protein: CASTTGQGFSPLHF
clone size: NA; V gene: TRBV10-3; J gene: TRBJ2-7; D gene: NA; CDR3 DNA: TGTGCCATCAGTGAGGCCTCGGGGGTATACGAGCAGTACTTC; CDR3 protein: CAISEASGVYEQYF
clone size: once; V gene: TRBV7-2; J gene: TRBJ2-3; D gene: TRBD2; CDR3 DNA: TGTGCCGGGGGGGTAGGTGGCACAGATACGCAGTATTTT; CDR3 protein: CAGGVGGTDTQYF
clone size: NA; V gene: TRBV14; J gene: TRBJ1-2; D gene: TRBD1; CDR3 DNA: TGTGCCAGCAGCCGATCCGGGACAGGAGCTAACTATGGCTACACCTTC; CDR3 protein: CASSRSGTGANYGYTF
clone size: once; V gene: TRBV30; J gene: TRBJ1-5; D gene: NA; CDR3 DNA: TGTGCCTGGAGTGTGGCAGGCAGCAATCAGCCCCAGCATTTT; CDR3 protein: CAWSVAGSNQPQHF
clone size: NA; V gene: TRBV3-1/TRBV3-2; J gene: TRBJ1-4; D gene: NA; CDR3 DNA: TGTGCCAGCAGCCAAGTCGCCCTCTGGCCTCGGGGAAAACTGTTTTTT; CDR3 protein: CASSQVALWPRGKLFF
clone size: NA; V gene: TRBV7-8; J gene: TRBJ1-1; D gene: TRBD1; CDR3 DNA: TGTGCCAGCAGCTCCCTGACAGGGATGAACACTGAAGCTTTCTTT; CDR3 protein: CASSSLTGMNTEAFF
clone size: NA; V gene: TRBV29-1; J gene: TRBJ2-7; D gene: TRBD1; CDR3 DNA: TGCAGCGCTTTCGACAGGGTTCCTTTGGGTGAGCAGTACTTC; CDR3 protein: CSAFDRVPLGEQYF
clone size: few; V gene: TRBV1; J gene: TRBJ2-7; D gene: NA; CDR3 DNA: TGCACCAGCCCCCGGGGGGTGTCGGCCTACGAGCAGTACTTC; CDR3 protein: CTSPRGVSAYEQYF
clone size: NA; V gene: TRBV2; J gene: TRBJ2-2; D gene: NA; CDR3 DNA: TGTGCCAGCAGTCCTTTTCCTAGCTGGGAACCCACCGGGGAGCTGTTTTTT; CDR3 protein: CASSPFPSWEPTGELFF
clone size: once; V gene: TRBV5-1; J gene: TRBJ2-1; D gene: TRBD2; CDR3 DNA: TGCGCCAGCAGCTTGGCCCTAGCGGTCTACAATGAGCAGTTCTTC; CDR3 protein: CASSLALAVYNEQFF
clone size: NA; V gene: TRBV7-6; J gene: TRBJ2-5; D gene: NA; CDR3 DNA: TGTGCCAGCAGCCTCAATTGGGGCGAGACCCAGTACTTC; CDR3 protein: CASSLNWGETQYF
clone size: NA; V gene: TRBV27; J gene: TRBJ2-7; D gene: TRBD2; CDR3 DNA: TGTGCCAGCAGTTTATCCTGGGAGGGCGAGCAGTACTTC; CDR3 protein: CASSLSWEGEQYF
clone size: NA; V gene: TRBV9; J gene: TRBJ2-1; D gene: TRBD2; CDR3 DNA: TGTGCCAGCAGCCCCAGGACTAGCGGAAACAATGAGCAGTTCTTC; CDR3 protein: CASSPRTSGNNEQFF
clone size: NA; V gene: TRBV4-1; J gene: TRBJ1-4; D gene: NA; CDR3 DNA: TGCGCCAGCAGCTACCCGGGACTTACTAATGAAAAACTGTTTTTT; CDR3 protein: CASSYPGLTNEKLFF
clone size: once; V gene: TRBV27; J gene: TRBJ2-7; D gene: NA; CDR3 DNA: TGTGCCAGCAGTACCAATGGGGGCGGGAGCTCCTACGAGCAGTACTTC; CDR3 protein: CASSTNGGGSSYEQYF